The subject of this entry is one TCR beta chain. The data are from a study of T cell repertoires in cytomegalovirus infection. Study-level background: Shared public TCR beta signatures pointed to both CMV infection and a matching HLA type.

TCRdb reprocessed the reads with MiXCR, giving one entry per CDR3 protein. The sample contains approximately 200,000 distinct CDR3 sequences, 22% of which appear only once. Trimming removed 2 bases from V and 4 bases from J, with 9 bases in between. CDR1 is DFQATT, CDR2 SNEGSKA, per germline (reference sequence). The length of the CDR3 is 12 residues. The sequence came from a human donor in good health (CMV status not recorded). Some clones in this sample may be carry-over from other donors' samples. The J gene is TRBJ2-7, the V gene TRBV20-1; D is perhaps TRBD1 (6 bases). The sequenced sample was CD8+ T cells from PBMCs. The CDR3 loop reads CSARLGAYEQYF. The CDR3 DNA follows: TGCAGTGCTAGATTGGGGGCTTACGAGCAGTACTTC.